Presented here are 28 T cell receptor beta chains from one specimen sequenced in a study of blood T cell repertoires in COVID-19. Sequencing was performed with immunoSEQ multiplex PCR; in TCRdb, only in-frame clones are kept and a portion is missing. The table shows roughly 230,000 clones, with 81% occurring only once. Sequenced sample: peripheral blood. The receptor source for this set is an elderly woman with acute or convalescent COVID-19.

The chain employs TRBV28 and TRBJ2-3; 8 bases fit TRBD2. The V gene's germline CDR1 is MDHEN and CDR2 SYDVKM. The V gene end was trimmed by 6 bases and the J gene end by 6 bases; junction bases not matched to a gene: 14. The CDR3 sequence is 16 residues long. The CDR3 sequence is CASRTLRGVLGDTQYF. The CDR3 nucleotides read TGTGCCAGCAGAACCTTGCGGGGGGTACTCGGGGATACGCAGTATTTT.

The chain combines TRBV10-3 with TRBJ1-1; 7 bases are a match to TRBD1. The CDR3 is 14 amino acids. CDR1 and CDR2 (germline): ENHRY, SYGVKD. J was trimmed by 2 bases and V by 6 bases; bases with no gene match: 6. CDR3 coding DNA: TGTGCCATCAGCCTGACAGGGTTCAACACTGAAGCTTTCTTT. Protein sequence: CAISLTGFNTEAFF.

The rearrangement joins TRBV3-1 (or the pseudogene TRBV3-2) to TRBJ1-6; 9 nucleotides align to TRBD1. V was pared by 5 bases and J by 6 bases, with 5 bases of the junction left unmatched. Germline CDR1 reads LGHDT; CDR2 reads YNNKEL (reference sequence). The CDR3 runs to 15 residues. This CDR3 reads CASSETGGGNSPLHF. CDR3 sequence (DNA): TGTGCCAGCAGCGAAACAGGGGGCGGTAATTCACCCCTCCACTTT.

This chain uses TRBV7-6 with TRBJ1-1; D is undetermined. V gave up 5 bases and J gave up 4 bases, with 11 bases separating them. CDR1 and CDR2 from the germline V gene are SGHVS and FNYEAQ. The CDR3 has 13 amino acids. The CDR3 loop is CASSPGLSTEAFF. DNA for the CDR3: TGTGCCAGCAGCCCCGGACTGAGCACTGAAGCTTTCTTT.

The chain carries TRBV7-2 and TRBJ2-7; 14 positions match TRBD2. V lost 5 bases to trimming and J lost 0 bases; unmatched junction nucleotides: 9. The CDR3 spans 18 residues. Germline V CDR1 and CDR2: SGHTA, FQGNSA. For the CDR3, the DNA is TGTGCCAGCAGCACCTTCGGACTAGCGGGGGGTAACTCCTACGAGCAGTACTTC. Protein sequence: CASSTFGLAGGNSYEQYF.

V is TRBV7-6 and J is TRBJ1-4; 8 bases are a match to TRBD1. The CDR3 extends over 16 amino acids. Per germline, CDR1 SGHVS and CDR2 FNYEAQ. J gave up 0 bases and V 5 bases, and 5 bases lay outside the gene matches. The CDR3 protein is CASSQGATATNEKLFF. CDR3 DNA: TGTGCCAGCAGCCAGGGGGCTACTGCAACTAATGAAAAACTGTTTTTT.

V gene TRBV5-5 combines with J gene TRBJ1-2; D perhaps matches TRBD1 (5 bases). There are 16 residues in the CDR3. Germline CDR1 reads SGHKS; CDR2 reads YYEKEE (reference sequence). Trimming cost V 4 bases and J 5 bases, with 21 bases left between them. This chain's CDR3 is CASSLTGGADGYGYTF. The CDR3 coding sequence is TGTGCCAGCAGCCTTACAGGTGGCGCCGATGGATATGGCTACACCTTC.

The J gene is TRBJ1-1, the V gene TRBV5-8; 7 bases line up with TRBD1. Germline CDR1 reads SGHTS; CDR2 reads YDEGEE. J gave up 0 bases and V 4 bases, and 3 bases lay outside the gene matches. CDR3 length: 14 amino acids. CDR3: CASSRGQLNTEAFF. The CDR3 DNA follows: TGTGCCAGCAGCAGGGGACAGTTGAACACTGAAGCTTTCTTT.

The rearrangement joins TRBV5-1 to TRBJ1-1; 7 bases align to TRBD1. The CDR3 is 14 residues long. In germline, CDR1 is SGHRS, CDR2 YFSETQ. V shed 0 bases and J 8 bases; nucleotides not matched to a gene: 7. CDR3 bases: TGCGCCAGCAGCTTGGGGCGACAGGGCATGGAAGCTTTCTTT. Its translation is CASSLGRQGMEAFF.

The chain combines TRBV15 with TRBJ1-6; 8 bases line up with TRBD1. Germline V CDR1 and CDR2: LNHNV, YYDKDF (reference sequence). The CDR3 spans 16 residues. V shed 4 bases, J shed 9 bases, and the junction held 11 bases outside the gene matches. The CDR3 loop is CATSTLGQGSGSPLHF. The CDR3 nucleotides are TGTGCCACCAGCACCTTAGGACAGGGTTCCGGTTCACCCCTCCACTTT.

The CDR3 region is CAWSGAGLNTEAFF. Written as DNA, the CDR3 is TGTGCCTGGAGTGGGGCAGGGCTAAACACTGAAGCTTTCTTT. The chain combines TRBV30 with TRBJ1-1, with D possibly TRBD1 on 5 matching bases. The CDR3 consists of 14 residues. The V gene lost 1 base and the J gene lost 2 bases, with 11 bases spanning the gap. Germline loops: CDR1 GTSNPN, CDR2 SVGIG (reference sequence).

The chain uses TRBV18 and TRBJ2-3; 9 bases are a match to TRBD1. From germline, CDR1 is KGHSH and CDR2 LQKENI. This CDR3 comprises 15 residues. With V trimmed by 2 bases and J by 4 bases, 4 bases remained unmatched. The CDR3 bases are TGTGCCAGCTCACCAGGACAGGGGTTCGCAGATACGCAGTATTTT. Protein sequence: CASSPGQGFADTQYF.

The chain is built from TRBV6-2 or TRBV6-3 and TRBJ2-5; D not resolved. Trimming pared 5 bases from V and 5 bases from J, leaving 9 bases between. The CDR3 sequence is 12 residues long. CDR1 is MNHEY, CDR2 SVGEGT, per germline. The CDR3 loop reads CASSPVGETQYF. The DNA of the CDR3 is TGTGCCAGCAGTCCGGTCGGGGAGACCCAGTACTTC.

This clone occurred a few times. The chain joins TRBV19 to TRBJ2-7, with a tentative D call TRBD1 (7 bases). CDR3 length: 17 residues. CDR1 and CDR2 (germline): LNHDA, SQIVND (reference sequence). The ends were cut back, 1 base at V and 4 bases at J, with 20 bases in the middle. As DNA, the CDR3 is TGTGCCAGTAGTATAGGGAGGGGTCGACAGGGTCGGTACGAGCAGTACTTC. Its translation: CASSIGRGRQGRYEQYF.

V is TRBV5-1 and J is TRBJ1-5, with 8 bases identical to TRBD1. The CDR3 is 15 amino acids. With V trimmed by 0 bases and J by 4 bases, 3 bases remained unmatched. Germline assignment: CDR1 SGHRS and CDR2 YFSETQ. The CDR3 nucleotides are TGCGCCAGCAGCTTGGGACAGGGGTTGAATCAGCCCCAGCATTTT. It specifies CASSLGQGLNQPQHF.

This clone appeared once. J is TRBJ2-7 and V is TRBV28; 7 bases align to TRBD1. The CDR3 is 15 amino acids. V lost 4 bases and J lost 3; bases outside the gene matches: 9. The germline gives CDR1 MDHEN, CDR2 SYDVKM. CDR3 DNA sequence: TGTGCCAGCAGTTCAGGACAGGTTCTCCACTACGAGCAGTACTTC. Its protein is CASSSGQVLHYEQYF.

The CDR3 sequence is CASSQDLASGAGELFF. The CDR3 coding sequence is TGTGCCAGCAGCCAAGATCTTGCTAGCGGGGCGGGGGAGCTGTTTTTT. This chain connects TRBV4-2 to TRBJ2-2, with 9 bases aligning to TRBD2. Germline CDR1 and CDR2: LGHNA and YNFKEQ. J lost 8 bases, V lost 0 bases, and 7 bases had no gene match. The CDR3 extends over 16 amino acids.

This clone was recorded only once. The chain links TRBV6-1 to TRBJ2-7, with D possibly matching TRBD2 (6 bases). The CDR3 spans 15 residues. CDR1 MNHNS and CDR2 SASEGT come from the germline V gene. The germline V and J ends were trimmed by 3 bases and 2 bases, with 14 bases remaining between them. CDR3 in DNA: TGTGCCAGCAGTGATTCCGGGAGATATACCTACGAGCAGTACTTC. This sequence encodes CASSDSGRYTYEQYF.

V and J are TRBV29-1 and TRBJ1-2; 11 nucleotides align to TRBD1. Trimming cost V 6 bases and J 3 bases; bases outside gene matches: 9. CDR3 size: 15 residues. Germline CDR1 is SQVTM and CDR2 is ANQGSEA. CDR3 nucleotide sequence: TGCAGCGTCGAAAAAGGGACAGGGGGAGACTATGGCTACACCTTC. This translates into CSVEKGTGGDYGYTF.

V gene TRBV27 combines with J gene TRBJ2-1; D might be TRBD2 (6 bases). Trimming took 3 bases from V and 6 from J, leaving 12 bases between them. CDR3 length: 14 amino acids. CDR1 MNHEY and CDR2 SMNVEV come from the germline V gene (reference sequence). CDR3 coding DNA: TGTGCCAGCAGTTTTCGGGAGACCTTCAATGAGCAGTTCTTC. This gives the protein CASSFRETFNEQFF.

The chain recombines TRBV6-2 or TRBV6-3 with TRBJ2-3; D may be TRBD2 (6 bases). V lost 6 bases, J lost 2 bases, and 24 bases lay in between. The germline V gene encodes CDR1 MNHEY and CDR2 SVGEGT. The length of the CDR3 is 18 residues. In nucleotides, the CDR3 is TGTGCCAGCAGCCCTCGGGGAGCGGGCATTGTTTACACAGATACGCAGTATTTT. Its protein is CASSPRGAGIVYTDTQYF.

This clone was recorded many times. In DNA form, the CDR3 reads TGCGCCAGCAGCCCAAACCGAGGACTAGCGGTCTCCTACGAGCAGTACTTC. It translates to CASSPNRGLAVSYEQYF. The rearrangement joins TRBV5-1 to TRBJ2-7, with TRBD2 identical over 10 bases. CDR3 length: 17 amino acids. Per the germline V gene, CDR1 is SGHRS and CDR2 is YFSETQ. J was trimmed by 0 bases and V by 4 bases; bases with no gene match: 10.

This rearrangement joins TRBV30 to TRBJ1-4; no definite D call. V dropped 8 bases and J dropped 5 bases, with 15 bases sitting between them. The V gene's germline CDR1 is GTSNPN and CDR2 SVGIG (reference sequence). The CDR3 runs to 13 residues. The DNA for the CDR3 is TGTGCCGGACTACAGAGGGAGAATGAAAAACTGTTTTTT. Amino acids: CAGLQRENEKLFF.

The rearrangement joins TRBV5-4 to TRBJ2-3, with D uncertain. CDR1 SGHNT and CDR2 YYREEE come from the germline V gene (reference sequence). V was shortened by 4 bases and J by 0 bases, with 18 bases between the two germline ends. This CDR3 spans 17 amino acids. The chain's CDR3 is CASSPNRQRTSTDTQYF. The CDR3 coding sequence is TGTGCCAGCAGCCCAAACCGACAAAGAACTAGCACAGATACGCAGTATTTT.

The chain combines TRBV7-9 with TRBJ1-1; D might be TRBD1 (5 bases). The CDR3 extends over 15 amino acids. V gave up 1 base and J gave up 4 bases, with 13 bases separating them. Germline values: CDR1 SEHNR, CDR2 FQNEAQ (reference sequence). In DNA, the CDR3 is TGTGCCAGCAGCTTAGGAGTTCGGGGGGGCACTGAAGCTTTCTTT. Amino acid sequence: CASSLGVRGGTEAFF.

The DNA of the CDR3 is TGTGCCAGCAGGCCTGGTTATTTGTGGGAGAACAATGAGCAGTTCTTC. Protein: CASRPGYLWENNEQFF. V and J are TRBV5-6 and TRBJ2-1, with D possibly being TRBD2 (5 bases). In germline, CDR1 is SGHDT, CDR2 YYEEEE. V was trimmed by 5 bases and J by 5 bases, leaving 20 bases between them. CDR3 length: 16 residues.

This clone was recorded once. This chain uses TRBV28 with TRBJ2-5, with a possible D match to TRBD1 (6 bases). V was trimmed by 5 bases and J by 2 bases, leaving 15 bases between them. The CDR3 contains 15 residues. Germline V CDR1 and CDR2: MDHEN, SYDVKM. The CDR3 coding sequence is TGTGCCAGCAGTATCCCGATTGGGACACAAGAGACCCAGTACTTC. Translated, it gives CASSIPIGTQETQYF.

The chain carries TRBV10-3 and TRBJ2-6; D gene unclear. The germline V and J ends were trimmed by 2 bases and 1 base, with 9 bases remaining between them. The germline CDR1 and CDR2 sequences are ENHRY and SYGVKD. This CDR3 spans 16 amino acids. The CDR3 reads CAISENRDSGANVLTF. In nucleotides, the CDR3 is TGTGCCATCAGTGAGAACAGAGATTCTGGGGCCAACGTCCTGACTTTC.